A single sample is the source of the 4 T cell receptor beta chains below, sequenced in a study of breast tumors, draining lymph nodes, adjacent tissues. Samples came from axillary lymph nodes draining the breast cancer. Via MiXCR, TCRdb re-called the multiplex PCR reads, giving one row per CDR3 protein. Among some 130,000 distinct CDR3 sequences, 21% were seen once, and the ten largest hold 2% to 2.5%. The sample was axillary lymph node tissue. Source of these receptors: a female donor with breast cancer. Some clones in this sample may be carry-over from other donors' samples.

This clonotype was counted many times. The rearrangement uses TRBV9 and TRBJ2-3; D not resolved. CDR1 and CDR2 from the germline V gene are SGDLS and YYNGEE. The CDR3 is 12 residues long. V was shortened by 7 bases and J by 2 bases, with 8 bases between the two germline ends. CDR3 residues: CASAAATDTQYF. The CDR3 nucleotides are TGTGCCAGCGCGGCGGCCACAGATACGCAGTATTTT.

This clonotype was detected only a few times. This CDR3 reads CASSLFASGSGTDTQYF. The DNA of the CDR3 is TGTGCCAGCAGTTTATTTGCTAGCGGGAGTGGAACAGATACGCAGTATTTT. This chain joins TRBV28 and TRBJ2-3; 10 bases map to TRBD2. V lost 1 base and J lost 3; bases outside the gene matches: 7. The CDR3 contains 17 residues. From germline, CDR1 is MDHEN and CDR2 SYDVKM.

This clonotype has a count of ten or more. This CDR3 reads CASSLSGGPYEQFF. Written as DNA, the CDR3 is TGTGCCAGCAGCTTATCGGGAGGGCCCTATGAGCAGTTCTTC. This rearrangement joins TRBV5-8 to TRBJ2-1, with 8 bases matching TRBD2. With V trimmed by 2 bases and J by 8 bases, 6 bases remained unmatched. Germline CDR1 reads SGHTS; CDR2 reads YDEGEE. This CDR3 comprises 14 residues.

The J gene is TRBJ1-2, the V gene TRBV28; D possibly corresponds to TRBD1 (5 bases). Germline V gene lookup returns CDR1 MDHEN and CDR2 SYDVKM. The V and J ends lost 6 bases and 4 bases respectively, with 15 bases between them. This CDR3 has 14 residues. The DNA for the CDR3 is TGTGCCAGCAGCCCAGGGACCGGGTTCTATGGCTACACCTTC. Translated, it gives CASSPGTGFYGYTF.